The next 21 T cell receptor beta chains were all read from a single sample in a study of T cell clonality in common variable immunodeficiency. Profiling relied on immunoSEQ multiplex PCR, and the TCRdb table lists in-frame clones only, not all of them. The specimen gives about 45,000 clones without singletons; the ten biggest hold more than 9%. Sequenced sample: peripheral blood mononuclear cells. All receptors derive from a person between 18 and 75 years old in good health.

This clone was seen ten or more times. Read sequence stops 3 residues before the CDR3 end, and the germline J gene provides the missing end. J is TRBJ1-3 and V is TRBV7-6, with D possibly matching TRBD1 (6 bases). The CDR3 spans 15 residues. The ends were cut back, 4 bases at V and 2 bases at J, with 12 bases in the middle. Germline V gene data show CDR1 as SGHVS and CDR2 as FNYEAQ. CDR3 bases read: TGTGCCAGCAGCTCCGATACAGGGACTGGAAACACC. Translated: CASSSDTGTGNT. The CDR3 reads in full as CASSSDTGTGNTIYF.

This clone was seen repeatedly, ten times or more. The CDR3 end lies 3 residues beyond the end of the read and is filled in from the germline J gene. V is TRBV20-1 and J is TRBJ1-2, with 7 bases aligning to TRBD1. The CDR3 runs to 15 residues. Germline CDR1 DFQATT, CDR2 SNEGSKA (reference sequence). J was trimmed by 2 bases and V by 3 bases; bases with no gene match: 9. CDR3 DNA, as far as it was read: TGCAGTGCTAGTGAGGGGGCAGGGAAAAACTATGGC. This codes for CSASEGAGKNYG. The CDR3, in full, reads CSASEGAGKNYGYTF.

This clone was counted many times. Sequencing ends 3 residues short of the CDR3 end; the germline J gene provides the rest. The chain joins TRBV6-1 to TRBJ2-4, with 9 bases fitting TRBD1. CDR3 length equals 14 residues. Trimming removed 4 bases from V and 9 bases from J; junction bases left unmatched: 7. CDR1 is MNHNS and CDR2 is SASEGT in the germline V gene. The DNA read from the CDR3 is TGTGCCAGCAGTGCTCCGGGACAGGGCGCCATT. Residues: CASSAPGQGAI. From start to end, the CDR3 is CASSAPGQGAIQYF.

This clone was detected many times. The read finishes 3 residues shy of the CDR3 end, and the germline J gene is used to complete it. The gene calls are TRBV12-3 or TRBV12-4 and TRBJ2-7; D possibly corresponds to TRBD2 (6 bases). The CDR3 loop spans 15 amino acids. V shed 0 bases and J shed 4 bases, with 13 bases lying between them. CDR3 DNA (partial): TGTGCCAGCAGTTTAGCCGGGGGAGAACGGTACGAG. Translated: CASSLAGGERYE. The whole CDR3 protein is CASSLAGGERYEQYF.

This clone was recorded at least ten times. With the read ending 3 residues before the CDR3 end, the germline J gene is used to fill in that end. V and J are TRBV7-2 and TRBJ2-7; perhaps D is TRBD1 or TRBD2 (5 bases each). Trimming pared 5 bases from V and 4 bases from J, leaving 9 bases between. The CDR3 has 12 amino acids. In germline, CDR1 is SGHTA, CDR2 FQGNSA. CDR3 bases read: TGTGCCAGCAGCGAGGGGTTATACGAG. It translates to CASSEGLYE. The full CDR3 sequence reads CASSEGLYEQYF.

This clone has ten or more counts. The CDR3 end lies 3 residues beyond the end of the read and is filled in from the germline J gene. This chain joins TRBV10-3 and TRBJ2-5, with D perhaps TRBD2 (7 bases). The CDR3 runs to 16 residues. Per the germline V gene, CDR1 is ENHRY and CDR2 is SYGVKD. V lost 7 bases to trimming and J lost 4 bases, with 22 bases between them. Partial CDR3 DNA: TGTGCCATCATCTGGGGGGGGGCACCCGAAGGAGAGACC. It encodes CAIIWGGAPEGET. The entire CDR3 protein reads CAIIWGGAPEGETQYF.

There are many counts of this clone. CDR3 region: CASSPRTSGGTDTQYF. CDR3 DNA, as far as it was read: TGCGCCAGCAGCCCAAGGACTAGCGGGGGCACAGATACG. The rearrangement uses TRBV5-1 and TRBJ2-3; 12 bases fit TRBD2. The CDR3 goes on 3 residues after the read ends, and that part is filled in from the germline J gene. CDR3 length equals 16 residues. V shed 4 bases, J shed 1 base, and the junction held 4 bases outside the gene matches. Per the germline V gene, CDR1 is SGHRS and CDR2 is YFSETQ.

This clone was observed at least ten times. The CDR3 sequence: CASSLGQGYSPKGLFF. Partial CDR3 DNA: TGCGCCAGCAGCTTGGGACAGGGGTATAGCCCGAAAGGA. The chain has TRBV5-1 and TRBJ1-4; 8 bases map to TRBD1. The read comes to an end 3 residues before the CDR3 does, leaving the germline J gene to fill in the end. The CDR3 is 16 residues long. Germline V gene sequence: CDR1 SGHRS, CDR2 YFSETQ.

This clone showed up many times. The read ends 3 residues before the CDR3 terminus; that terminus is restored from the germline J gene. The V call is TRBV15, the J call TRBJ1-1; a weak D match, TRBD1 (5 bases). V lost 2 bases and J 3 bases, leaving 7 bases between the germline ends. The CDR3 is made up of 13 amino acids. Per the germline V gene, CDR1 is LNHNV and CDR2 is YYDKDF (reference sequence). The covered CDR3 bases are TGTGCCACCAGCAGACAGGGTCACACTGAA. It yields the protein CATSRQGHTE. In full, the CDR3 reads CATSRQGHTEAFF.

This clone has at least ten counts. The CDR3 bases that were read are TGTGCCAGCAGCTCCACCCGGACTAGCGGGGGGAGCACAGATACG. Protein sequence: CASSSTRTSGGSTDT. The full CDR3 reads CASSSTRTSGGSTDTQYF. The chain joins TRBV7-3 to TRBJ2-3; 14 bases fit TRBD2. The read is 3 residues too short to cover the CDR3 end, so that end is filled in from the germline J gene. This CDR3 spans 18 amino acids. Trimming cost V 4 bases and J 0 bases; bases outside gene matches: 6. The germline V gene encodes CDR1 SGHTA and CDR2 FQGTGA. The full variable domain, its missing parts supplied by reference TRBV7-3 and TRBJ2-3, is GAGVSQTPSNKVTEKGKYVELRCDPISGHTALYWYRQSLGQGPEFLIYFQGTGAADDSGLPNDRFFAVRPEGSVSTLKIQRTERGDSAVYLCASSSTRTSGGSTDTQYFGPGTRLTVL.

The sample holds many counts of this clone. The read falls 3 residues short of the CDR3 end, and the missing part is taken from the germline J gene. The gene calls are TRBV27 and TRBJ1-4; perhaps TRBD1 as D (5 bases). Trimming left V 3 bases short and J 8 bases short, with 13 bases between. The germline gives CDR1 MNHEY, CDR2 SMNVEV (reference sequence). CDR3 length equals 14 residues. CDR3 in amino acids: CASSLAGDREKLFF. The part of the CDR3 DNA that was read is TGTGCCAGCAGTTTGGCGGGGGACCGGGAAAAA.

The table lists this clone with many counts. The read ends 3 residues early relative to the CDR3; the germline J gene fills the gap. This chain uses TRBV5-3 with TRBJ1-1; D remains ambiguous. TRBV5-3 is placed among ORFs of uncertain function. The CDR3 extends over 13 amino acids. V lost 0 bases, J lost 2 bases, and 5 bases lay in between. The CDR3 here is CARSLEHNTEAFF. CDR3 bases read: TGTGCCAGAAGCTTGGAACACAACACTGAA.

The sample holds many counts of this clone. From the germline J gene comes the end of the CDR3, since the read stops 3 residues before it. V and J are TRBV5-6 and TRBJ2-1; D is undetermined. CDR3 size: 13 residues. Germline values: CDR1 SGHDT, CDR2 YYEEEE. Trimming stripped 2 bases from V and 9 bases from J, with 12 bases between. CDR3 DNA (partial): TGTGCCAGCAGCTTAGAAGAGACTGTTGAG. It encodes CASSLEETVE. In full, the CDR3 reads CASSLEETVEQFF.

This clone has a count of ten or more. From the germline J gene comes the end of the CDR3, since the read stops 3 residues before it. This sequence joins TRBV19 and TRBJ1-1; TRBD1 matches at 10 bases. Germline V gives CDR1 LNHDA, CDR2 SQIVND (reference sequence). The CDR3 contains 15 residues. V shed 1 base and J 6 bases; nucleotides not matched to a gene: 5. CDR3 residues: CASSIGGQGLPEAFF. The DNA read from the CDR3 is TGTGCCAGTAGTATAGGGGGACAGGGGCTCCCTGAA.

This clone occurred many times. The read finishes 3 residues shy of the CDR3 end, and the germline J gene is used to complete it. This chain connects TRBV7-9 to TRBJ2-2, with 7 bases fitting TRBD2. CDR1 is SEHNR, CDR2 FQNEAQ, per germline (reference sequence). V was clipped by 11 bases and J by 6 bases; unmatched bases: 12. The CDR3 has 14 amino acids. CDR3 DNA (partial): TGTGCCGGCGGGGGAGTTGTAGCTGCCGGGGAG. Its translation is CAGGGVVAAGE. The complete CDR3 sequence is CAGGGVVAAGELFF.

This clone was counted ten times or more. The read terminates 3 residues before the CDR3 end, so the remaining end is supplied by the germline J gene. This sequence joins TRBV20-1 and TRBJ2-1; maybe TRBD2 (7 bases). This CDR3 spans 13 amino acids. Trimming took off 6 bases at V and 4 bases at J, with 13 bases between the two ends. Germline values: CDR1 DFQATT, CDR2 SNEGSKA (reference sequence). Incomplete CDR3 DNA: TGCAGTGCAAAAGGGGGGGTTTACAATGAG. It is translated as CSAKGGVYNE. Given in full, the CDR3 is CSAKGGVYNEQFF.

This clone was picked up many times. The read comes to an end 3 residues before the CDR3 does, leaving the germline J gene to fill in the end. The rearrangement uses TRBV10-3 and TRBJ2-5, with 9 bases matching TRBD1. V shed 7 bases, J shed 3 bases, and the junction held 3 bases outside the gene matches. The CDR3 covers 13 residues. Germline lookup yields CDR1 ENHRY and CDR2 SYGVKD. Partial CDR3 DNA: TGTGCCATCAAGCGGGACAGGGAAGAGACC. Protein product: CAIKRDREET. The whole CDR3 is CAIKRDREETQYF.

This clone came up many times. The read terminates 3 residues before the CDR3 end, so the remaining end is supplied by the germline J gene. This chain links TRBV20-1 with TRBJ1-1; tentative D call: TRBD1 (5 bases). The V and J ends lost 5 bases and 1 base respectively, with 14 bases between them. Germline V gives CDR1 DFQATT, CDR2 SNEGSKA (reference sequence). This CDR3 region has 14 residues. The CDR3 region is CSAGVGQSNTEAFF. The covered CDR3 bases are TGCAGTGCTGGGGTGGGGCAATCGAACACTGAA.

This clone was found many times. The sequenced fragment ends 3 residues before the CDR3 boundary, so the rest is inferred from the germline J gene. The chain has TRBV15 and TRBJ1-5; 7 bases align to TRBD1. Germline loops: CDR1 LNHNV, CDR2 YYDKDF (reference sequence). With V trimmed by 1 base and J by 0 bases, 3 bases remained unmatched. CDR3 length equals 16 residues. Incomplete CDR3 DNA: TGTGCCACCAGCAGAGGCGGACAGGTTAGCAATCAGCCC. This encodes CATSRGGQVSNQP. The whole CDR3 sequence reads CATSRGGQVSNQPQHF.

This clone has only a few counts. Coverage ceases 3 residues before the CDR3 finishes, and the germline J gene fills in the end. The chain uses TRBV18 and TRBJ1-3; TRBD1 might be the D (6 bases). The germline V gene encodes CDR1 KGHSH and CDR2 LQKENI. The CDR3 totals 17 residues. V was clipped by 2 bases and J by 1 base, with 15 bases between them. The DNA read from the CDR3 is TGTGCCAGCTCACCAGACAGGCGGGATGGTTCTGGAAACACC. It yields the protein CASSPDRRDGSGNT. The whole CDR3 reads CASSPDRRDGSGNTIYF.

The table lists this clone with many counts. The missing CDR3 end, 3 residues past where the read stops, is filled in from the germline J gene. The chain is built from TRBV20-1 and TRBJ1-3; 7 nucleotides line up with TRBD1. J gave up 6 bases and V 6 bases, and 11 bases lay outside the gene matches. This CDR3 comprises 14 residues. CDR1 is DFQATT and CDR2 is SNEGSKA in the germline V gene (reference sequence). The CDR3 DNA, read in part, is TGCAGTGCCCCTAAGACAGGGAGACTAAACACC. It is translated as CSAPKTGRLNT. The full CDR3 protein is CSAPKTGRLNTIYF.